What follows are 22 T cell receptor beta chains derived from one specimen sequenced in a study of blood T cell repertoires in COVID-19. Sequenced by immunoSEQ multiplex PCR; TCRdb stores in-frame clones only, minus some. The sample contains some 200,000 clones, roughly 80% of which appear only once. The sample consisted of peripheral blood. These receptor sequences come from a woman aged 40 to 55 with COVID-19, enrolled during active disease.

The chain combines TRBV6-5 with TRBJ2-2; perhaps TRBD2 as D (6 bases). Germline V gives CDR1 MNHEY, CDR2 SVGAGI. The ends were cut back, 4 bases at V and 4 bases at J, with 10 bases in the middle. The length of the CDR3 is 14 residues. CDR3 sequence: CASSSGSITGELFF. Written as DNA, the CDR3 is TGTGCCAGCAGTTCCGGGAGTATCACCGGGGAGCTGTTTTTT.

The DNA for the CDR3 is TGTGCCAGCAGCTTTCTCGGTACAGGGGGGAACACTGAAGCTTTCTTT. Translation: CASSFLGTGGNTEAFF. This sequence joins TRBV5-6 and TRBJ1-1; TRBD1 matches 8 bases. V lost 2 bases, J lost 1 base, and 7 bases stayed unmatched. Germline V gene sequence: CDR1 SGHDT, CDR2 YYEEEE. The CDR3 covers 16 residues.

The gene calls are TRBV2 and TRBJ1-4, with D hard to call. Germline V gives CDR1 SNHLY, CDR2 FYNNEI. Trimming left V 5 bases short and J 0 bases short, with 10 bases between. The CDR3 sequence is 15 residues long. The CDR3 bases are TGTGCCAGCAGTCGGGATAGCACAACTAATGAAAAACTGTTTTTT. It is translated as CASSRDSTTNEKLFF. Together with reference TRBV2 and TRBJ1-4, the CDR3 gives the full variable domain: EPEVTQTPSHQVTQMGQEVILRCVPISNHLYFYWYRQILGQKVEFLVSFYNNEISEKSEIFDDQFSVERPDGSNFTLKIRSTKLEDSAMYFCASSRDSTTNEKLFFGSGTQLSVL.

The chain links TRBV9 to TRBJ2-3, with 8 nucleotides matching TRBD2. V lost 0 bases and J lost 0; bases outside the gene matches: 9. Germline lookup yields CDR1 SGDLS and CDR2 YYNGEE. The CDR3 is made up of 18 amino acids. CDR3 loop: CASSVATMASGSTDTQYF. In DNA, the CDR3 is TGTGCCAGCAGCGTAGCTACTATGGCTAGCGGGAGCACAGATACGCAGTATTTT.

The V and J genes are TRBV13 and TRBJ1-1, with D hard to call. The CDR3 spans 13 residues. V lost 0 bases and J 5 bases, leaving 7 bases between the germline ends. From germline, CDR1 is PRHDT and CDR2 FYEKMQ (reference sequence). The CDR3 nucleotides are TGTGCCAGCAGCTTAGGGTCTAGAACTGAAGCTTTCTTT. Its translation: CASSLGSRTEAFF.

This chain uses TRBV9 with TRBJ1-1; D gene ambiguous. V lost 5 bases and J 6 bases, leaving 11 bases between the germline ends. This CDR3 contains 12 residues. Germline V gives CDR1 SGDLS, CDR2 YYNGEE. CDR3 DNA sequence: TGTGCCAGCAGAGCCGCGGGCTCTGAAGCTTTCTTT. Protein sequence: CASRAAGSEAFF.

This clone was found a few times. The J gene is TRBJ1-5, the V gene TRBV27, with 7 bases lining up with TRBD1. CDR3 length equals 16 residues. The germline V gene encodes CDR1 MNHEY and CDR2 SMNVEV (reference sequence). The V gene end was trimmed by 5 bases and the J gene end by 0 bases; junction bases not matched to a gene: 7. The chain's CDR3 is CASSPGTAYSNQPQHF. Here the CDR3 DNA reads TGTGCCAGCAGTCCTGGGACAGCTTATAGCAATCAGCCCCAGCATTTT.

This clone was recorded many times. CDR3 protein: CASSPSVSNTGELFF. The CDR3 nucleotides are TGCGCCAGCAGCCCGAGTGTTAGTAACACCGGGGAGCTGTTTTTT. The chain joins TRBV5-1 to TRBJ2-2; D not resolved. In germline, CDR1 is SGHRS, CDR2 YFSETQ. The CDR3 covers 15 residues. Trimming removed 4 bases from V and 2 bases from J, with 12 bases in between.

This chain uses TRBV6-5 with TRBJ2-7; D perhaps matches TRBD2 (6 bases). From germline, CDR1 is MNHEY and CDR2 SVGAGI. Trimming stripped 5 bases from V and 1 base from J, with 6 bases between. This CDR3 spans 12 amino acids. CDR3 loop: CASSSGSYEQYF. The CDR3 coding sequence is TGTGCCAGCAGTAGCGGGTCCTACGAGCAGTACTTC.

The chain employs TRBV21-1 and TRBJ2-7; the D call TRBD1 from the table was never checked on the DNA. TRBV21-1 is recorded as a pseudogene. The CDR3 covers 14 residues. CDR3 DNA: TGTGCCAGCAGCAAATTTCCAGGCAGCTACGAGCAGTACTTC. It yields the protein CASSKFPGSYEQYF.

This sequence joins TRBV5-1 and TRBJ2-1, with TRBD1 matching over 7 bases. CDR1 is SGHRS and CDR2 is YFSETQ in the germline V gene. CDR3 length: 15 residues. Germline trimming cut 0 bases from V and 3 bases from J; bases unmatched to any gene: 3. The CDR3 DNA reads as TGCGCCAGCAGCTTGGAAGGGGGCAGCTACAATGAGCAGTTCTTC. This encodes CASSLEGGSYNEQFF.

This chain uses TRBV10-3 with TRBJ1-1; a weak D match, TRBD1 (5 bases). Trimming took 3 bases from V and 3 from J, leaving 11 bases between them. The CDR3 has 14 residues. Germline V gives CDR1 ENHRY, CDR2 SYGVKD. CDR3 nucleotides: TGTGCCATCAGTGACCTTGACAGTTACACTGAAGCTTTCTTT. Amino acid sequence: CAISDLDSYTEAFF.

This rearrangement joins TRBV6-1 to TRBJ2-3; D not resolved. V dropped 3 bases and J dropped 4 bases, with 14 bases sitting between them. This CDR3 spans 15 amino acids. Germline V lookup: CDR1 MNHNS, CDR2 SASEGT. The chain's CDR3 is CASSDTVFMADTQYF. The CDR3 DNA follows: TGTGCCAGCAGTGATACTGTTTTTATGGCAGATACGCAGTATTTT.

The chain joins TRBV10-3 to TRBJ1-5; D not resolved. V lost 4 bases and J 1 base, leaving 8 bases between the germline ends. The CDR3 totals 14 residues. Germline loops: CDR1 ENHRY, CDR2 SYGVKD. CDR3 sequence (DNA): TGTGCCATCAGTGTATCAGGAAGCAATCAGCCCCAGCATTTT. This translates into CAISVSGSNQPQHF.

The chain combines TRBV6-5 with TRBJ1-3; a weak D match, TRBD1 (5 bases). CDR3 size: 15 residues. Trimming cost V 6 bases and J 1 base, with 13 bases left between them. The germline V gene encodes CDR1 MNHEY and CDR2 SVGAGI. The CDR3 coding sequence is TGTGCCAGCAGCCAAAGAAGGGGTTCTGGAAACACCATATATTTT. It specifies CASSQRRGSGNTIYF.

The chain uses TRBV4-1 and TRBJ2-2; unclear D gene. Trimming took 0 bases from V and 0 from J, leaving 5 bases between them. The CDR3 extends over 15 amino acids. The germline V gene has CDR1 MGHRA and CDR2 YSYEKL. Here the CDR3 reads CASSQDRANTGELFF. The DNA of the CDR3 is TGCGCCAGCAGCCAAGATCGGGCGAACACCGGGGAGCTGTTTTTT.

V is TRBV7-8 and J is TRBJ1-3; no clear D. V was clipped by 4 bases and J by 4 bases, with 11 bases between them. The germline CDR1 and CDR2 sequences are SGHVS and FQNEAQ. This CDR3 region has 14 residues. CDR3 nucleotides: TGTGCCAGCAGCTCCGGGTTAGGAGGAAACACCATATATTTT. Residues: CASSSGLGGNTIYF.

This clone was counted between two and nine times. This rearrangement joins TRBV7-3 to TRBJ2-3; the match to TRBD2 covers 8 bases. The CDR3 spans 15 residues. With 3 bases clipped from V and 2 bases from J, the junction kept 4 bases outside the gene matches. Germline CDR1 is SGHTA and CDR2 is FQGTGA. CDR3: CASSFGGGNTDTQYF. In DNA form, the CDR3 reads TGTGCCAGCAGCTTTGGCGGGGGGAACACAGATACGCAGTATTTT.

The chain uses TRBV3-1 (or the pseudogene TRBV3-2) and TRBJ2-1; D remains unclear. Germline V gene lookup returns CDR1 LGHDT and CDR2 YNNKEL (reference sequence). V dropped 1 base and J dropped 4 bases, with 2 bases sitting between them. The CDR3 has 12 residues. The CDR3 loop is CASSQAYNEQFF. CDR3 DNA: TGTGCCAGCAGCCAAGCGTACAATGAGCAGTTCTTC.

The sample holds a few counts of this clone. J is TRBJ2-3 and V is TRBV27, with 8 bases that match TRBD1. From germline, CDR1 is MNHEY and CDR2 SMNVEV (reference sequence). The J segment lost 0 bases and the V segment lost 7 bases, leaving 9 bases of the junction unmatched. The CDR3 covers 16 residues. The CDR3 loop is CASNNRGSLSTDTQYF. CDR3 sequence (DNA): TGTGCCAGCAACAACAGGGGGTCCCTAAGCACAGATACGCAGTATTTT.

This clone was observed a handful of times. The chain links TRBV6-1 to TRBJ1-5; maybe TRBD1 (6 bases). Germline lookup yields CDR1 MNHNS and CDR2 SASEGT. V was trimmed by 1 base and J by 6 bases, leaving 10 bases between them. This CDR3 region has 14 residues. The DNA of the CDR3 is TGTGCCAGCAGTGAAGTCCGGGGGGCTCAGCCCCAGCATTTT. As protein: CASSEVRGAQPQHF.

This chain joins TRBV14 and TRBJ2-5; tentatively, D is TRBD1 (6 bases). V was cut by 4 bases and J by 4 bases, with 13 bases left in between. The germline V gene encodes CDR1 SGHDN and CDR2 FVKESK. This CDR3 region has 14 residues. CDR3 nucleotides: TGTGCCAGCAGCCCTACAGGGTTGCGAGAGACCCAGTACTTC. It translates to CASSPTGLRETQYF. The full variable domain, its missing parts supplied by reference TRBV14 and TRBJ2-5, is EAGVTQFPSHSVIEKGQTVTLRCDPISGHDNLYWYRRVMGKEIKFLLHFVKESKQDESGMPNNRFLAERTGGTYSTLKVQPAELEDSGVYFCASSPTGLRETQYFGPGTRLLVL.